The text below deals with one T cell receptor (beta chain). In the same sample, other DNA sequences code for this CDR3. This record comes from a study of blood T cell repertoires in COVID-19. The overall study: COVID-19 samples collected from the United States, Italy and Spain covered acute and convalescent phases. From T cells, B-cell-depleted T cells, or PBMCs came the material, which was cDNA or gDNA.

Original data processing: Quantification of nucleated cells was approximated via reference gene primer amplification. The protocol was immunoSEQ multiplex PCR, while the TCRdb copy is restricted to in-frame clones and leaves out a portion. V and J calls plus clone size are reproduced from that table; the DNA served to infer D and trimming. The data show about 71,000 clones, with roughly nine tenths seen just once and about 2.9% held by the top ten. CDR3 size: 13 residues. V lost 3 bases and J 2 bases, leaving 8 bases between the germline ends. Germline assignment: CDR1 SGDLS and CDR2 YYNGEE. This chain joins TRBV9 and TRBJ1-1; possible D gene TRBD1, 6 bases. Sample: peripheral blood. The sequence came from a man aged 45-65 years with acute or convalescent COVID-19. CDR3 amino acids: CASSEDSNTEAFF. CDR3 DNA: TGTGCCAGCAGCGAGGACAGTAACACTGAAGCTTTCTTT.